The clone carrying this T cell receptor beta chain was observed a few times. Antigen: not known. One end of the junction fails to match germline, which may point to a read error. From germline, CDR1 is DFQATT and CDR2 SNEGSKA (reference sequence). The CDR3 is 15 residues long. This sample was taken from a study of blood T cells in healthy people across ages. General study results and limits: Naive and antigen-experienced cells were not separated, limiting conclusive comparison.

The second PCR ran about 6 to 12 cycles with a sample-barcoded 5' primer and J-beta primers. Each cDNA molecule received a tag from a template-switch adaptor that had 12 random nucleotides. A minimum of 2.5 million CDR3-containing paired-end reads was obtained for each sample. A single record per CDR3 protein comes from TCRdb applying MiXCR to the 5' RACE reads. The data contain hundreds of thousands of distinct CDR3 sequences, around three fifths of them seen just once; the ten biggest clones take up roughly 26%. Sequences were obtained from blood. The sequence was collected from a man aged 40-49 years in good health. J is TRBJ1-1 and V is TRBV20-1; TRBD1 might be the D (5 bases). The CDR3 DNA reads TGCAGTGCTAGAGATCTAGGGGAGGGGAACACTGAGGCTTTCTTT. Its translation is CSARDLGEGNTEAFF.